A selection of T cell receptor beta chains follows, all from one sample in a study of regulatory T cells in long-lasting Graves disease. TCRdb fed the multiplex PCR reads into MiXCR, producing one record per CDR3 protein. The profile shows about 500,000 distinct CDR3 sequences, approximately 12% of them singletons. These data were also reused for a study on T cells in Graves' hyperthyroidism and ophthalmopathy.

The material was peripheral blood mononuclear cells (PBMCs), obtained at new diagnosis, from a patient treated with antithyroid drugs. The source is a woman between 25 and 40 years old with Graves disease. CDR3s leave out the opening cysteine and the closing phenylalanine or tryptophan. Fields, in order: V gene, J gene, D gene, CDR3 protein. D genes are given only for firm matches.

TRBV10-3	TRBJ2-3	NA	AISESYSSDTQY
TRBV29-1	TRBJ2-3	TRBD2	SVLPAGDETQY
TRBV4-2	TRBJ2-1	TRBD2	ASRPGLGSYNEQF
TRBV3-1	TRBJ2-1	TRBD2	VSSPGVGGPNEQF
TRBV12-3/TRBV12-4	TRBJ2-2	TRBD2	ASSLSTSIGELF
TRBV6-1	TRBJ2-7	NA	ASSPRGETLHEQY
TRBV18	TRBJ2-5	NA	ASSRDVGETQY
TRBV19	TRBJ2-1	NA	ASRGLGVYNEQF
TRBV27	TRBJ1-2	NA	ASSLLAVGYGYT
TRBV6-2/TRBV6-3	TRBJ2-3	NA	ATRQGTDTQY
TRBV14	TRBJ2-7	NA	ASSLDRIYEQY
TRBV20-1	TRBJ1-5	NA	SARDRVRGNQPQH
TRBV11-3	TRBJ2-1	NA	ASSSRTGISF
TRBV2	TRBJ2-1	NA	ASSGPLWEQF
TRBV10-3	TRBJ1-5	NA	AISPDLWPQH
TRBV6-1	TRBJ2-7	NA	ATEQGVSYEQY